Below, 16 T cell receptor beta chains from the same sample are listed, as sequenced in a study of blood T cell repertoires in COVID-19. Measured with immunoSEQ multiplex PCR; TCRdb has only the in-frame clones, and not every one. The table includes a few hundred thousand clones, 91% detected once. Sequencing used peripheral blood. These receptors all stem from a person between 18 and 30 years old with COVID-19, enrolled during active disease.

V usage is TRBV6-2 or TRBV6-3 and J usage is TRBJ2-7; tentative D call: TRBD2 (6 bases). CDR1 is MNHEY and CDR2 is SVGEGT in the germline V gene. Trimming took off 2 bases at V and 6 bases at J, with 11 bases between the two ends. This CDR3 contains 13 residues. This CDR3 is CASSYPPSVEQYF. The CDR3 region has the DNA TGTGCCAGCAGTTACCCCCCTAGCGTCGAGCAGTACTTC.

This clone showed up just once. This chain uses TRBV6-1 with TRBJ2-7; TRBD1 agrees at 7 bases. The junction had 3 bases not matched to a gene; V was cut back by 2 bases and J by 2 bases. The CDR3 spans 14 residues. Germline CDR1 reads MNHNS; CDR2 reads SASEGT. The CDR3 DNA sequence: TGTGCCAGCAGTGAACTAGGACAGGCCTACGAGCAGTACTTC. Translated: CASSELGQAYEQYF.

This rearrangement joins TRBV5-1 to TRBJ2-3; D is ambiguous. Looked up from germline, CDR1 is SGHRS and CDR2 is YFSETQ. Trimming took off 0 bases at V and 2 bases at J, with 7 bases between the two ends. The CDR3 is 14 residues long. CDR3 loop: CASSLAGTTDTQYF. In DNA, the CDR3 is TGCGCCAGCAGCTTGGCTGGCACCACAGATACGCAGTATTTT.

This sequence joins TRBV7-9 and TRBJ2-3, with 12 bases fitting TRBD2. The junction had 5 bases not matched to a gene; V was cut back by 5 bases and J by 2 bases. CDR1 is SEHNR and CDR2 is FQNEAQ in the germline V gene (reference sequence). The CDR3 has 16 amino acids. CDR3 sequence reads: CASSRLAGAFTDTQYF. The CDR3 DNA reads as TGTGCCAGCAGCCGACTAGCGGGAGCCTTCACAGATACGCAGTATTTT.

J is TRBJ1-5 and V is TRBV21-1; TRBD1, the table's D call, lacks a check against the DNA. TRBV21-1 is a pseudogene segment. The CDR3 runs 19 residues. This CDR3 is CASSEGGQGPCHVDQPQHF. CDR3 in DNA: TGTGCCAGCAGCGAGGGGGGACAGGGGCCCTGTCACGTCGATCAGCCCCAGCATTTT.

The V call is TRBV21-1, the J call TRBJ1-3; the table calls TRBD1, which could not be checked here. TRBV21-1 is a documented pseudogene. The CDR3 consists of 18 residues. The CDR3 nucleotides read TGTGCCAGCAGCAAGAAAGATGGATCTGGGCGCTCTGGAAACACCATATATTTT. This translates into CASSKKDGSGRSGNTIYF.

J is TRBJ2-3 and V is TRBV7-6; TRBD2 matches at 8 bases. The length of the CDR3 is 16 residues. The V and J ends lost 5 bases and 6 bases, in that order; junction bases with no gene match: 13. In germline, CDR1 is SGHVS, CDR2 FNYEAQ. CDR3 amino acids: CASSPYGTRGVDTQYF. The CDR3 bases are TGTGCCAGCAGCCCCTACGGGACTAGAGGAGTGGATACGCAGTATTTT.

The gene calls are TRBV19 and TRBJ2-7; 10 bases are a match to TRBD2. This CDR3 spans 17 amino acids. Germline lookup yields CDR1 LNHDA and CDR2 SQIVND (reference sequence). With 5 bases clipped from V and 4 bases from J, the junction kept 14 bases outside the gene matches. This CDR3 reads CASSFGGPAGGIYEQYF. The CDR3 bases are TGTGCCAGTAGTTTCGGAGGCCCAGCGGGAGGGATTTACGAGCAGTACTTC.

CDR3 protein: CASSSPGQGSGGYTF. The DNA of the CDR3 is TGCGCCAGCAGCTCGCCGGGACAGGGGTCGGGTGGCTACACCTTC. This rearrangement joins TRBV5-1 to TRBJ1-2; 10 bases are a match to TRBD1. CDR3 length: 15 amino acids. V lost 3 bases to trimming and J lost 7 bases; unmatched junction nucleotides: 9. Germline V gene sequence: CDR1 SGHRS, CDR2 YFSETQ.

The V and J genes are TRBV28 and TRBJ1-2; TRBD1 might be the D (6 bases). The V gene's germline CDR1 is MDHEN and CDR2 SYDVKM. This CDR3 is 14 amino acids long. Deletions cut 7 bases from V and 8 bases from J, with 20 bases between. The DNA of the CDR3 is TGTGCCAGCACCCCCCATATGACAGGCCAGGGCTACACCTTC. The encoded protein is CASTPHMTGQGYTF.

The chain is built from TRBV6-2 or TRBV6-3 and TRBJ2-7; 7 nucleotides align to TRBD2. The V gene's germline CDR1 is MNHEY and CDR2 SVGEGT. This CDR3 has 14 amino acids. Trimming at V came to 4 bases and at J to 4 bases, leaving 7 bases not matched to a gene. The CDR3 reads CASSSGRGGYEQYF. The DNA for the CDR3 is TGTGCCAGCAGTTCGGGGAGGGGAGGATACGAGCAGTACTTC.

The rearrangement joins TRBV2 to TRBJ2-4; perhaps TRBD1 as D (6 bases). The V end was cut by 6 bases, the J end by 2 bases, with 14 bases between. The CDR3 loop spans 15 amino acids. Germline loops: CDR1 SNHLY, CDR2 FYNNEI. CDR3 residues: CASRSLGGTKNIQYF. As DNA, the CDR3 is TGTGCCAGCAGATCCCTAGGGGGTACCAAAAACATTCAGTACTTC.

The chain joins TRBV6-5 to TRBJ2-7; 10 nucleotides align to TRBD2. CDR3 length: 16 residues. Germline V gene sequence: CDR1 MNHEY, CDR2 SVGAGI. The junction had 3 bases not matched to a gene; V was cut back by 0 bases and J by 1 base. The CDR3 DNA is TGTGCCAGCAGTTACTCCGGGACTAGCGTTTCCTACGAGCAGTACTTC. Translating it yields CASSYSGTSVSYEQYF.

The genes are TRBV25-1 and TRBJ1-1, with 8 positions matching TRBD1. The CDR3 runs to 16 residues. CDR1 and CDR2 from the germline V gene are MGHDK and SYGVNS. V lost 3 bases to trimming and J lost 0 bases; unmatched junction nucleotides: 6. The CDR3 loop is CASSETGVRMNTEAFF. The CDR3 nucleotides are TGTGCCAGCAGTGAGACAGGGGTACGGATGAACACTGAAGCTTTCTTT.

V and J are TRBV6-2 or TRBV6-3 and TRBJ2-4, with D tentatively TRBD1 (5 bases). Germline CDR1 is MNHEY and CDR2 is SVGEGT. The germline V and J ends were trimmed by 4 bases and 9 bases, with 13 bases remaining between them. The CDR3 runs to 13 residues. The chain's CDR3 is CASSLAGLSIQYF. The DNA of the CDR3 is TGTGCCAGCAGTTTAGCAGGGTTGTCCATTCAGTACTTC.

The V and J genes are TRBV5-1 and TRBJ2-3; 9 bases are shared with TRBD1. CDR3 length: 14 residues. Unmatched junction bases numbered 6, after V lost 4 bases and J lost 6 bases. CDR1 and CDR2 from the germline V gene are SGHRS and YFSETQ. The CDR3 loop reads CASSPGQGGDTQYF. As DNA, the CDR3 is TGCGCCAGCAGCCCGGGACAGGGTGGCGATACGCAGTATTTT.